This entry lists 13 T cell receptor beta chains sequenced from one sample in a study of OX40 agonist ivuxolimab in advanced cancers. Some clones are missing from TCRdb's copy, which holds only in-frame ones; the method was immunoSEQ multiplex PCR. In the table there are 50,000 to 75,000 clones, approximately 90% of which are singletons. The sequencing here drew on CD4+ or CD8+ T cells sorted from blood, taken in a trial of the OX40 agonist ivuxolimab. The receptors shown here come from an adult with an advanced solid tumor such as melanoma, head and neck, liver or kidney cancer.

The J gene is TRBJ2-1, the V gene TRBV5-1; a weak D match, TRBD1 (5 bases). V was trimmed by 2 bases and J by 7 bases, leaving 13 bases between them. CDR1 is SGHRS, CDR2 YFSETQ, per germline. The length of the CDR3 is 14 residues. CDR3: CASSFQGTRNEQFF. CDR3 nucleotides: TGCGCCAGCAGCTTCCAGGGAACCCGGAATGAGCAGTTCTTC.

This chain links TRBV6-1 with TRBJ1-5; D is possibly TRBD1 (5 bases). Germline CDR1 is MNHNS and CDR2 is SASEGT. This CDR3 contains 14 residues. V lost 4 bases and J 1 base, leaving 8 bases between the germline ends. CDR3 bases: TGTGCCAGCAGTGCCCGGGACAGCAATCAGCCCCAGCATTTT. Protein: CASSARDSNQPQHF.

This clone was seen more than once but under ten times. J is TRBJ2-1 and V is TRBV6-5, with 7 bases fitting TRBD2. V lost 6 bases, J lost 7 bases, and 9 bases stayed unmatched. Germline CDR1 and CDR2: MNHEY and SVGAGI. The CDR3 totals 14 residues. Written as DNA, the CDR3 is TGTGCCAGCAGACGCCCGGGACTATCAAATGAGCAGTTCTTC. Its protein is CASRRPGLSNEQFF.

J is TRBJ2-3 and V is TRBV19; D remains unclear. Germline V gene sequence: CDR1 LNHDA, CDR2 SQIVND (reference sequence). The V gene lost 4 bases and the J gene lost 4 bases, with 12 bases spanning the gap. The CDR3 spans 14 residues. CDR3 residues: CASSSDGRADTQYF. DNA for the CDR3: TGTGCCAGTAGTAGCGATGGAAGGGCAGATACGCAGTATTTT.

The rearrangement joins TRBV6-4 to TRBJ1-5; tentatively, D is TRBD1 (5 bases). V was cut by 8 bases and J by 4 bases, with 15 bases left in between. The germline V gene has CDR1 MRHNA and CDR2 SNTAGT. The CDR3 runs to 14 residues. CDR3 in amino acids: CASDLGGGNQPQHF. DNA of the CDR3: TGTGCCAGCGATCTCGGGGGGGGAAATCAGCCCCAGCATTTT.

The chain uses TRBV2 and TRBJ2-1; 7 bases line up with TRBD2. Germline V gene sequence: CDR1 SNHLY, CDR2 FYNNEI. The V segment lost 6 bases and the J segment 4 bases; nucleotides outside the gene matches: 6. The CDR3 loop spans 14 amino acids. CDR3 loop: CASRPRAGYNEQFF. The CDR3 DNA follows: TGTGCCAGCAGACCACGAGCGGGGTACAATGAGCAGTTCTTC.

The CDR3 DNA reads as TGTGCCACCAGCAGCTCCTACCAGCCCCAGCATTTT. This translates into CATSSSYQPQHF. This chain uses TRBV15 with TRBJ1-5, with D uncertain. Germline V gives CDR1 LNHNV, CDR2 YYDKDF (reference sequence). CDR3 length: 12 amino acids. V gave up 3 bases and J gave up 7 bases, with 7 bases separating them.

This clone was recorded once. The V and J genes are TRBV5-6 and TRBJ1-1, with D perhaps TRBD1 (6 bases). Trimming took off 1 base at V and 4 bases at J, with 14 bases between the two ends. The CDR3 is 15 residues long. Germline assignment: CDR1 SGHDT and CDR2 YYEEEE. The CDR3 loop is CASSLWRGHLTEAFF. CDR3 nucleotide sequence: TGTGCCAGCAGCTTGTGGCGGGGACACCTCACTGAAGCTTTCTTT.

This clone was detected a few times. The chain combines TRBV5-1 with TRBJ2-1, with 7 bases identical to TRBD1. CDR1 and CDR2 from the germline V gene are SGHRS and YFSETQ. Trimming took 0 bases from V and 0 from J; bases not matched to a gene: 6. The CDR3 totals 17 residues. Here the CDR3 DNA reads TGCGCCAGCAGCTTGGGGACAGGACCAGCCTCCTACAATGAGCAGTTCTTC. It is translated as CASSLGTGPASYNEQFF.

The chain carries TRBV5-3 and TRBJ2-7; 12 positions match TRBD2. TRBV5-3 is noted as an ORF with a role that remains uncertain. The trim removed 0 bases at V and 3 bases at J, leaving 7 bases unmatched. This CDR3 has 17 residues. The CDR3 coding sequence is TGTGCCAGAAGCTTGGGTAAGTGGACTAGCGGGATCTACGAGCAGTACTTC. This encodes CARSLGKWTSGIYEQYF.

CDR3 nucleotide sequence: TGCGCCAGCAGGCTCGGGACAGGGGAAAACATTCAGTACTTC. Its protein is CASRLGTGENIQYF. The V gene is TRBV5-1, the J gene TRBJ2-4; 10 bases match TRBD1. The CDR3 sequence is 14 residues long. Trimming took 5 bases from V and 5 from J; bases not matched to a gene: 4. Germline V CDR1 and CDR2: SGHRS, YFSETQ.

The V gene is TRBV19, the J gene TRBJ1-2; weak D call: TRBD1 (6 bases). CDR3 length: 15 residues. Germline CDR1 is LNHDA and CDR2 is SQIVND (reference sequence). V dropped 6 bases and J dropped 4 bases, with 18 bases sitting between them. DNA of the CDR3: TGTGCCAGTAGGACCAGTGGGGGGCGCGCCTATGGCTACACCTTC. Amino acid sequence: CASRTSGGRAYGYTF.

CDR3 protein: CASSLGLAVYNEQFF. CDR3 coding DNA: TGCGCCAGCAGCTTGGGGCTAGCGGTCTACAATGAGCAGTTCTTC. The rearrangement uses TRBV5-1 and TRBJ2-1; 7 bases align to TRBD2. The V gene's germline CDR1 is SGHRS and CDR2 YFSETQ. This CDR3 has 15 residues. After removal of 0 bases from V and 3 bases from J, the junction contained 3 bases not matched to a gene.